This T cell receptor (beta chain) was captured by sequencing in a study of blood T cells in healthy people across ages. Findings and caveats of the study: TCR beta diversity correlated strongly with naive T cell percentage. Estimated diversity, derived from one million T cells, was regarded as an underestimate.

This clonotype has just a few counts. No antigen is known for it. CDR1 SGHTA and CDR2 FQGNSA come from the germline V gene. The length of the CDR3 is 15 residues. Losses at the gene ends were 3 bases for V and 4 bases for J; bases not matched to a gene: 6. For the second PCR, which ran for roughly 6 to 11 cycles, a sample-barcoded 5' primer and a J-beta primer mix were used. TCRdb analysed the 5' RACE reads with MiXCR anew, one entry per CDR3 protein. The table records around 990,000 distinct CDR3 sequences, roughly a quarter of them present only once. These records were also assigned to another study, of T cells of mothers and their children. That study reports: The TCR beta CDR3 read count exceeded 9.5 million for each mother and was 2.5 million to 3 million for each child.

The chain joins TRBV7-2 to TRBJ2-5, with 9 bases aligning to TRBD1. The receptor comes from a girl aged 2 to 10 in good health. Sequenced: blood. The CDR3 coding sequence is TGTGCCAGCAGCTTTGAAGGGGGACAGGGAGAGACCCAGTACTTC. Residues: CASSFEGGQGETQYF.